This entry concerns a single T cell receptor beta chain. The antigen this receptor binds is unknown. Per-base qualities were not stored, and no clone one base away is much larger. This entry belongs to a study of radiation and T cells in renal cell carcinoma (dated by TCRdb to 2020 to 2022). A note on the overall study: The samples were obtained from a clinical trial, where primary renal cell carcinomas were treated with 15 Gy stereotactic body radiation therapy and then removed by nephrectomy 4 weeks afterward. In total, 50 to 55 samples underwent TCR beta sequencing: approximately 26 tumors plus 27 peripheral blood samples. A total of about 4 million unique CDR3 nucleotide sequences, encoding 2.5 million to 3 million unique CDR3 amino acid sequences, were found across all 50 or so samples.

Paper-wide results and their limitations: Blood repertoire dynamics were not followed beyond 4 weeks after treatment. With a single-armed trial design, the study had no way to address how radiation dose or scheduling affects the TCR repertoire. Because pretreatment tumor biopsies were not available, the study could not determine whether clonotypes were already present within the tumor at baseline. Top tumor clonotypes rose in blood from baseline to 2 weeks post-radiation, then contracted by 4 weeks, suggesting transient expansion of tumor-resident clones.

Following the manufacturer's recommendations, the immunoSEQ kit was used to generate TCR beta libraries from genomic DNA. To prepare libraries, a first multiplex PCR with proprietary primers was run, followed by a second PCR that added unique barcodes, and a bead cleanup was done after each round. Each sample batch included a kit-provided positive control reaction and a negative control reaction. The final libraries were assessed on an Agilent 4200 TapeStation D1000 ScreenTape, pooled by volume, and quantified by qPCR. Sequencing ran on an Illumina NextSeq500 with a MidOutput 150-cycle cartridge, using 156 Read1 and 15 Index1 cycles with kit custom primers. The pooled library was loaded at roughly 0.96 pM, with an approximately 21% PhiX control spiked in. The paper's processing steps were these. The vendor-processed data were analyzed in R, and a clonotype was defined as all T cells that share the same CDR3 nucleotide sequence. In the clone abundance analyses, frequencies were normalized to the 10,000 most abundant clones in each sample. Public T cell clones, which averaged fewer than five per sample, were excluded before analysis. Tumor-enriched and baseline blood-enriched clonotypes were defined by at least a 32-fold difference in abundance between compartments. A beta-binomial differential abundance model was used to identify clonotypes that expanded or contracted between blood time points. The Baroni-Urbani and Buser coefficient was used to measure tumor-blood repertoire similarity, and groups were compared with two-tailed Wilcoxon tests in R. This immuneACCESS table, as held by TCRdb, lists in-frame sequences with V and J called but not all clones. Of the missing ones, under half trace to an unresolved V gene in checked studies; the others have no known cause. That table is the source of V, J and clone size, and D and trimming were worked out from the DNA. This sample is represented by about 130,000 clones; 70% to 90% of them were singletons. Of the sample, 5% to 6.5% falls within the top ten clones.

What the time point label conveys for this sample: blood 2 weeks post-SBRT. In light of the paper, this sample's treatment or condition label describes: 15 Gy SBRT to primary tumor, nephrectomy 4 weeks later. To track tumor-enriched clonotypes, serial peripheral blood was sampled from radiation-treated patients at baseline and at 2 weeks and 4 weeks after SBRT. Every patient had renal cell carcinoma of clear cell pathology. The QIAamp DNA Blood Mini Kit (Qiagen) was used to prepare genomic DNA for TCR sequencing. The analyses included just those samples that passed every quality control check. The sample was blood, taken from a patient whose treatment included radiotherapy and nephrectomy. This clonotype was obtained from a woman in her seventies with renal cell carcinoma.

In nucleotide form, the sequence is TGTGCCAGTAAGCCGCTCGGCGGGACACTAAGGCAGCCCCAGCATTTT. Its protein product is CASKPLGGTLRQPQHF. The sequence is built from TRBV19 and TRBJ1-5; the D region possibly corresponds to TRBD1 (6 bases align). Including cysteine and phenylalanine, the CDR3 has 16 amino acids. The sequence is cut down to CDR3 DNA, 48 bases in frame from base 1. The germline V gene (reference sequence) yields LNHDA for CDR1 and SQIVND for CDR2. Trimming at the junction amounts to 7 bases on V and 7 bases on J, and the germline ends lie 23 bases apart.